Listed below are T cell receptor beta chains from one sample, sequenced in a study of neurological immune-mediated disorders. TCRdb independently ran MiXCR on the 5' RACE reads; one entry per CDR3 protein. The data hold 40,000 to 45,000 distinct CDR3 sequences, with roughly an eighth observed a single time. The sequenced sample consisted of PBMCs. These receptors were taken from a female donor in good health. Each CDR3 is given without its conserved first and last residue.

V,J,CDR3
TRBV20-1,TRBJ1-3,SARAVEDTIY
TRBV18,TRBJ2-7,ASSPLAGGPYEQY
TRBV9,TRBJ1-4,ASSGEGVDIYLSNEKLF
TRBV25-1,TRBJ2-7,ASSVLAGDEQY
TRBV20-1,TRBJ2-5,SASQGNQETQY
TRBV5-1,TRBJ1-4,ASSRDRGRGEKLF
TRBV30,TRBJ1-5,AWSDNAGGWQPQH
TRBV30,TRBJ2-1,ARGRDSYNEQF
TRBV20-1,TRBJ1-2,SAKPSGKSYT
TRBV3-1,TRBJ2-6,ASSPSAGVRGANVLT
TRBV5-1,TRBJ2-3,ASSLAATGSTDTQY
TRBV6-1,TRBJ2-6,ASNSGLGAGANVLT
TRBV7-3,TRBJ1-5,ASSPPKGYQPQH
TRBV7-8,TRBJ2-3,ASSRISRASTDTQY
TRBV12-3/TRBV12-4,TRBJ1-1,ASRLRMNTEAF
TRBV5-1,TRBJ2-3,ASSLASSTDTQY
TRBV12-3/TRBV12-4,TRBJ1-1,ASRPPDRGHAF
TRBV29-1,TRBJ2-2,SVRLGAAGELF
TRBV5-6,TRBJ2-7,ASSLRNWQGRDEQY
TRBV20-1,TRBJ2-6,SALRTDSGRANVLT
TRBV12-5,TRBJ2-1,ASGKRTTNEQF
TRBV5-1,TRBJ2-1,ASSRTLAGGGEQF
TRBV6-6,TRBJ1-5,ASSYLDPRGNQPQH
TRBV15,TRBJ2-1,ATSIVLTRVAHSYNEQF
TRBV7-8,TRBJ2-7,ASSLIGSSEQY
TRBV2,TRBJ1-1,ASSLLGEGGTEAF
TRBV20-1,TRBJ2-3,SATRLNMVDTDTQY
TRBV6-1,TRBJ1-2,ASIRTGSIIFYGYT
TRBV5-5,TRBJ2-7,ASSLRDRGSYEQY
TRBV5-1,TRBJ2-6,ASSLAEYRGLGSGANVLT
TRBV12-3/TRBV12-4,TRBJ2-1,ASSFFHEQF
TRBV10-3,TRBJ1-5,AISESGLGNQPQH
TRBV19,TRBJ2-3,ASSSAPGTRRTDTQY
TRBV20-1,TRBJ2-7,SARDRTKTLGEQY
TRBV7-8,TRBJ2-3,ASSLEQRRTDTQY
TRBV5-1,TRBJ2-3,ASSIGTSGTTDTQY
TRBV29-1,TRBJ2-3,SASWTAVNTQY
TRBV7-2,TRBJ1-1,ASSFGGSRNTEAF
TRBV5-1,TRBJ1-4,ASRSGTGINEKLF
TRBV9,TRBJ1-2,ASSVVRGPYT
TRBV20-1,TRBJ2-1,SASLGVFSYNEQF
TRBV20-1,TRBJ2-2,SASNRGRTGELF
TRBV7-2,TRBJ1-4,ASTSQGTATNEKLF
TRBV29-1,TRBJ2-5,SVARQGARFGETQY
TRBV12-3/TRBV12-4,TRBJ1-1,ASSPRQNTEAF
TRBV5-1,TRBJ1-1,ASSWRAGTEAF
TRBV12-3/TRBV12-4,TRBJ1-3,ASSFEGRGSDTIY
TRBV5-1,TRBJ1-1,ASYGREGGGTEAF